Detailed here is one TCR beta chain. This clonotype was seen ten or more times. Its antigen remains undetermined. Per-base qualities were not stored, and no clone one base away is much larger. Libraries were constructed by 5' RACE. The instrument given in TCRdb is NextSeq 500. The TCR library protocol attached a unique molecular identifier to each TCR cDNA molecule to allow correction of PCR and sequencing errors. Per the source publication's procedure: TCR identification, UMI-based error correction and CDR3 extraction were all carried out with Decombinator tools. Expanded TCRs were defined as those above a frequency of 2 per 1,000, corresponding to the top 1% of the tumor frequency distribution. Renyi diversity was calculated using the R vegan package after each repertoire was subsampled 100 times to 5,000 TCRs. CDR3 similarity networks were built from amino acid triplet string-kernel similarity, connecting CDR3s with pairwise similarity above 0.82. Using fastp at Q25 and MiXCR, TCRdb reprocessed the public reads and kept productive beta chains. A single entry per CDR3 protein holds the most common genes and DNA from its merged rows. These V and J calls rely on TCRdb rather than the paper's analysis. The sample records roughly 40,000 distinct CDR3 sequences, about 6.7% of which are singletons. Around two fifths of the sample lies in the top ten.

This sample was included in a study of spatial heterogeneity in lung cancer (dated by TCRdb to between 2018 and 2020). Looking at the study overall: More beta-chain than alpha-chain transcripts were consistently detected, likely reflecting higher beta-chain transcript abundance. In the raw uncorrected reads, each unique combination of TCR and UMI appeared on average more than ten times. In non-small cell lung cancer, the study made a quantitative comparison of TCR alpha and beta repertoires among multiple tumor regions, matched nontumor lung and blood. Nonsynonymous mutation counts, determined by whole-exome sequencing of tumor tissue, were related to TCR repertoire features. At surgery, both alpha and beta chains were TCR-sequenced in more than 200 tumor regions, fewer than 85 matched nontumor lung samples and 56 PBMC samples. On the study overall, not on this receptor specifically: Additional single-cell paired TCR alpha and beta sequencing was considered necessary to confirm, at a functional level, the hypothesis that regional TCRs recognize regional mutations. Ubiquitous expanded tumor TCRs were found in blood more often at tumor resection than at routine follow-up.

The sample's time point label, decoded: sample taken at primary tumor resection. Whole RNA extracted from tumor and nontumor lung tissue, or from cryopreserved PBMC samples, was used for TCR sequencing without cell sorting. The donors were more than 60 patients from the lung TRACERx cohort who had early-stage, untreated non-small cell lung cancer. Only patients with enough RNA available from two or more tumor regions were chosen for TCR sequencing. The germline ends are 23 bases apart after V is trimmed by 10 bases and J by 0 bases. Per the germline V gene, ENHRY is the CDR1 and SYGVKD is the CDR2. From its cysteine to its phenylalanine, the CDR3 spans 17 amino acids. Here the CDR3 DNA is all that survives: 51 bases in frame from base 1.

The sequenced sample was PBMCs, obtained at surgery. The chain links TRBV10-3 with TRBJ2-3; the D gene lacks a confident call. This TCR was sampled from a female donor with early-stage non-small cell lung cancer. CDR3 region: CATRDSSVAASTDTQYF. The nucleotide sequence reads as follows: TGTGCCACCAGAGACTCATCTGTGGCCGCTAGCACAGATACGCAGTATTTT.